Listed below are T cell receptor beta chains from one sample, sequenced in a study of shared clonotypes between healthy human individuals. Measured with immunoSEQ multiplex PCR; TCRdb has only the in-frame clones, and not every one. The sample holds over 950,000 clones; 70% to 80% are singletons and the top ten take 0.89%. The sequencing sample was made of memory CD4+ T cells from PBMCs. The receptors shown here come from a man aged 18 to 30 in good health. Some clones in this sample may be carry-over from other donors' samples. Each CDR3 is given with its conserved first and last residue. A D gene is named only where the DNA matches it firmly. Size tells how often a clone was seen (once, few, many) or the class of an expanded clone, and some rows leave it out.

D gene: .; J gene: TRBJ1-5; clone size: once; V gene: TRBV28; CDR3 DNA: TGTGCCAGCAACAATCAGCCCCAGCATTTT; CDR3 protein: CASNNQPQHF
D gene: .; J gene: TRBJ1-2; clone size: few; V gene: TRBV6-6; CDR3 DNA: TGTGCCAGCAATCCCCGGAGTACGAACTATGGCTACACCTTC; CDR3 protein: CASNPRSTNYGYTF
D gene: TRBD1; J gene: TRBJ2-2; clone size: .; V gene: TRBV7-2; CDR3 DNA: TGTGCCAGCAGCTTAGGCCCAGGGGGAAGCACCGGGGAGCTGTTTTTT; CDR3 protein: CASSLGPGGSTGELFF
D gene: TRBD1; J gene: TRBJ2-7; clone size: once; V gene: TRBV7-2; CDR3 DNA: TGTGCCAGCAGCTGGGACAGGGGCGGCGACGAGCAGTACTTC; CDR3 protein: CASSWDRGGDEQYF
D gene: TRBD2; J gene: TRBJ2-1; clone size: .; V gene: TRBV15; CDR3 DNA: TGTGCCACCAGCAGGGGGACGGGGGGCTACAATGAGCAGTTCTTC; CDR3 protein: CATSRGTGGYNEQFF
D gene: TRBD1; J gene: TRBJ2-7; clone size: .; V gene: TRBV7-8; CDR3 DNA: TGTGCCAGCAGAGACAGGGGGCTACCCTACGAGCAGTACTTC; CDR3 protein: CASRDRGLPYEQYF
D gene: .; J gene: TRBJ2-7; clone size: .; V gene: TRBV5-1; CDR3 DNA: TGCGCCAGCAGCTTGGGAGGGCAGTCCTACGAGCAGTACTTC; CDR3 protein: CASSLGGQSYEQYF
D gene: .; J gene: TRBJ1-1; clone size: .; V gene: TRBV6-5; CDR3 DNA: TGTGCCAGCAGCTTACGATGGGAACAAGCTTTCTTT; CDR3 protein: CASSLRWEQAFF
D gene: .; J gene: TRBJ2-5; clone size: .; V gene: TRBV19; CDR3 DNA: TGTGCCGTCATGCGAGGAGAGACCCAGTACTTC; CDR3 protein: CAVMRGETQYF
D gene: .; J gene: TRBJ2-3; clone size: few; V gene: TRBV30; CDR3 DNA: TGTGCCTGGAGTGGACAGGTGGCAGATACGCAGTATTTT; CDR3 protein: CAWSGQVADTQYF
D gene: TRBD1; J gene: TRBJ2-1; clone size: .; V gene: TRBV19; CDR3 DNA: TGTGCCAGTGGGGGGACAGGCGCCTACAATGAGCAGTTCTTC; CDR3 protein: CASGGTGAYNEQFF
D gene: TRBD1; J gene: TRBJ2-5; clone size: .; V gene: TRBV5-1; CDR3 DNA: TGCGCCAGCAGCCCGGGGACAGCCTACCAAGAGACCCAGTACTTC; CDR3 protein: CASSPGTAYQETQYF
D gene: .; J gene: TRBJ2-7; clone size: .; V gene: TRBV29-1; CDR3 DNA: TGCAGCGTTGGGCGGGGCCAAGCCTACGAGCAGTACTTC; CDR3 protein: CSVGRGQAYEQYF
D gene: .; J gene: TRBJ2-7; clone size: .; V gene: TRBV29-1; CDR3 DNA: TGCAGCGCCAGACCTCAGGGCGTCCGCGAGCAGTACTTC; CDR3 protein: CSARPQGVREQYF
D gene: .; J gene: TRBJ2-1; clone size: .; V gene: TRBV18; CDR3 DNA: TGTGCCAGCTCACCAGAACTAGACCTGGTCTTC; CDR3 protein: CASSPELDLVF
D gene: .; J gene: TRBJ2-3; clone size: .; V gene: TRBV7-3; CDR3 DNA: TGTGCCAGCAGCTCGGGCACAGATACGCAGTATTTT; CDR3 protein: CASSSGTDTQYF
D gene: TRBD1; J gene: TRBJ1-1; clone size: .; V gene: TRBV28; CDR3 DNA: TGTGCCAGCACCGACCCGGGACAGCGGAACACTGAAGCTTTCTTT; CDR3 protein: CASTDPGQRNTEAFF
D gene: .; J gene: TRBJ1-5; clone size: .; V gene: TRBV28; CDR3 DNA: TGTGCCAGCAGCCCCTGGACAGAAAGCAATCAGCCCCAGCATTTT; CDR3 protein: CASSPWTESNQPQHF
D gene: .; J gene: TRBJ2-1; clone size: .; V gene: TRBV9; CDR3 DNA: TGTGCCAGCAGCGCTAGTCCGCTCGGGGTATACAATGAGCAGTTCTTC; CDR3 protein: CASSASPLGVYNEQFF
D gene: .; J gene: TRBJ1-1; clone size: .; V gene: TRBV5-1; CDR3 DNA: TGCGCCAGCAGCTTAAAAAGAGACACTGAAGCTTTCTTT; CDR3 protein: CASSLKRDTEAFF
D gene: .; J gene: TRBJ1-2; clone size: .; V gene: TRBV6-1; CDR3 DNA: TGTGCCAGCATCGTTAAAGGGACTCTGGGCTACACCTTC; CDR3 protein: CASIVKGTLGYTF
D gene: .; J gene: TRBJ2-2; clone size: .; V gene: TRBV2; CDR3 DNA: TGTGCCAGCAGGTGGAACACCGGGGAGCTGTTTTTT; CDR3 protein: CASRWNTGELFF
D gene: .; J gene: TRBJ2-1; clone size: .; V gene: TRBV6-1; CDR3 DNA: TGTGCCAGCGGGAAGAATGAGCAGTTCTTC; CDR3 protein: CASGKNEQFF
D gene: .; J gene: TRBJ1-2; clone size: .; V gene: TRBV4-2; CDR3 DNA: TGTGCCAGCAGCCAAGAATCACAGGACCTCTATGGCTACACCTTC; CDR3 protein: CASSQESQDLYGYTF
D gene: .; J gene: TRBJ2-7; clone size: .; V gene: TRBV6-5; CDR3 DNA: TGTGCCAGCAGGCCAGGGGGGCTCTACTCCTACGAGCAGTACTTC; CDR3 protein: CASRPGGLYSYEQYF
D gene: .; J gene: TRBJ2-4; clone size: .; V gene: TRBV5-4; CDR3 DNA: TGTGCCAGCTCTCGACAGTTAGCCAAAAACATTCAGTACTTC; CDR3 protein: CASSRQLAKNIQYF
D gene: .; J gene: TRBJ1-3; clone size: .; V gene: TRBV18; CDR3 DNA: TGTGCCAGCTTCCACCGGGGCGGGCCTGGAAACACCATATATTTT; CDR3 protein: CASFHRGGPGNTIYF
D gene: TRBD1; J gene: TRBJ1-2; clone size: .; V gene: TRBV28; CDR3 DNA: TGTGCCACTCCCGGGACAGGGGGCGCTTCGGGTGGCTACACCTTC; CDR3 protein: CATPGTGGASGGYTF
D gene: .; J gene: TRBJ1-2; clone size: .; V gene: TRBV5-4; CDR3 DNA: TGTGCCAGCAGCTCCGACAGCTCTAACTATGGCTACACCTTC; CDR3 protein: CASSSDSSNYGYTF
D gene: .; J gene: TRBJ1-1; clone size: .; V gene: TRBV7-2; CDR3 DNA: TGTGCCAGCCTGGGAGGCGCTATACGAAATGAAGCTTTCTTT; CDR3 protein: CASLGGAIRNEAFF
D gene: .; J gene: TRBJ2-7; clone size: .; V gene: TRBV19; CDR3 DNA: TGTGCCAGTAGTGGCCACAGTGAGCAGTACTTC; CDR3 protein: CASSGHSEQYF
D gene: TRBD2; J gene: TRBJ2-3; clone size: .; V gene: TRBV28; CDR3 DNA: TGTGCCAGCAATCCGGCTAGCGGGAGGGCCTTAACAGATACGCAGTATTTT; CDR3 protein: CASNPASGRALTDTQYF
D gene: .; J gene: TRBJ2-7; clone size: .; V gene: TRBV4-3; CDR3 DNA: TGCGCCAGCAGCCAAGTTTGGGAGACCTACGAGCAGTACTTC; CDR3 protein: CASSQVWETYEQYF
D gene: TRBD2; J gene: TRBJ2-7; clone size: .; V gene: TRBV11-2; CDR3 DNA: TGTGCCAGCAGCACCTGGACTAGCGGGAGGGAATACGAGCAGTACTTC; CDR3 protein: CASSTWTSGREYEQYF
D gene: TRBD1; J gene: TRBJ2-6; clone size: .; V gene: TRBV5-1; CDR3 DNA: TGCGCCAGCGGACAGGGGGCGGAAGGGGCCAACGTCCTGACTTTC; CDR3 protein: CASGQGAEGANVLTF
D gene: TRBD1; J gene: TRBJ1-2; clone size: .; V gene: TRBV6-4; CDR3 DNA: TGTGCCAGCAGTCCTTCTCGGGACAGAAGCAACTATGGCTACACCTTC; CDR3 protein: CASSPSRDRSNYGYTF
D gene: .; J gene: TRBJ1-2; clone size: .; V gene: TRBV5-4; CDR3 DNA: TGTGCCAGCAGCTTGACAGGGACTCGGGGCTACACCTTC; CDR3 protein: CASSLTGTRGYTF
D gene: .; J gene: TRBJ1-1; clone size: .; V gene: TRBV2; CDR3 DNA: TGTGCCAGCACCGAACAGGGAAACACTGAAGCTTTCTTT; CDR3 protein: CASTEQGNTEAFF
D gene: .; J gene: TRBJ2-3; clone size: .; V gene: TRBV7-9; CDR3 DNA: TGTGCCAGCAGCCCCCTCAGAGATACGCAGTATTTT; CDR3 protein: CASSPLRDTQYF
D gene: TRBD2; J gene: TRBJ2-5; clone size: .; V gene: TRBV4-1; CDR3 DNA: TGCGCCAGCAGCCGGGGACTAGCGGGAATAGAGACCCAGTACTTC; CDR3 protein: CASSRGLAGIETQYF
D gene: TRBD1; J gene: TRBJ1-2; clone size: once; V gene: TRBV4-3; CDR3 DNA: TGCGCCAGCAGCCATGGACAGGCACTTAGCGGCTACACCTTC; CDR3 protein: CASSHGQALSGYTF
D gene: TRBD1; J gene: TRBJ1-3; clone size: .; V gene: TRBV7-9; CDR3 DNA: TGTGCCAGCAGCCCTACGACAGGGAGTCCCTCTGGAAACACCATATATTTT; CDR3 protein: CASSPTTGSPSGNTIYF
D gene: .; J gene: TRBJ1-2; clone size: .; V gene: TRBV18; CDR3 DNA: TGTGCCAGCTCACCGGCAGAAGCTAACTATGGCTACACCTTC; CDR3 protein: CASSPAEANYGYTF
D gene: TRBD2; J gene: TRBJ2-7; clone size: few; V gene: TRBV11-2; CDR3 DNA: TGTGCCAGCAGCTTCGGGGGAGGGGTCGAGCAGTACTTC; CDR3 protein: CASSFGGGVEQYF
D gene: .; J gene: TRBJ1-3; clone size: once; V gene: TRBV19; CDR3 DNA: TGTGCCAGTAGTTCGGCGGCGAGTGGAAACACCATATATTTT; CDR3 protein: CASSSAASGNTIYF
D gene: .; J gene: TRBJ1-1; clone size: .; V gene: TRBV10-3; CDR3 DNA: TGTGCCATCAGTGAGTCGAGGGAGGGAAGGCCTGAAGCTTTCTTT; CDR3 protein: CAISESREGRPEAFF
D gene: .; J gene: TRBJ1-5; clone size: few; V gene: TRBV4-1; CDR3 DNA: TGCGCCAGCAGCCGCGAAGACACGGGGCTCAATCAGCCCCAGCATTTT; CDR3 protein: CASSREDTGLNQPQHF
D gene: TRBD1; J gene: TRBJ2-7; clone size: .; V gene: TRBV5-1; CDR3 DNA: TGCGCCAGCAGCTTGGAACAGGGGGCCGCCTCCTACGAGCAGTACTTC; CDR3 protein: CASSLEQGAASYEQYF
D gene: .; J gene: TRBJ2-5; clone size: .; V gene: TRBV4-3; CDR3 DNA: TGCGCCAGCAGCCTTTCCGGAGGGATTGGAGAGACCCAGTACTTC; CDR3 protein: CASSLSGGIGETQYF
D gene: TRBD2; J gene: TRBJ2-5; clone size: once; V gene: TRBV28; CDR3 DNA: TGTGCCAGCAGTTTATTGTCTAGCGGGAGAGCCAGCCAAGAGACCCAGTACTTC; CDR3 protein: CASSLLSSGRASQETQYF
D gene: TRBD2; J gene: TRBJ2-1; clone size: .; V gene: TRBV7-2; CDR3 DNA: TGTGCCAGCAGCTCCGGGACTAGCGGAGCCTACAATGAGCAGTTCTTC; CDR3 protein: CASSSGTSGAYNEQFF
D gene: .; J gene: TRBJ2-2; clone size: few; V gene: TRBV2; CDR3 DNA: TGTGCCAGCAGTATTTTAGGGAAGGCCGGGGAGCTGTTTTTT; CDR3 protein: CASSILGKAGELFF
D gene: .; J gene: TRBJ2-7; clone size: .; V gene: TRBV4-3; CDR3 DNA: TGCGCCAGCAGCCAAGTCGGGCAGGGGTCTCCCTACGAGCAGTACTTC; CDR3 protein: CASSQVGQGSPYEQYF
D gene: .; J gene: TRBJ2-6; clone size: .; V gene: TRBV6-8; CDR3 DNA: TGTGCCAGCCTCAGACCGAGCACTCGCACCTCTGGGGCCAACGTCCTGACTTTC; CDR3 protein: CASLRPSTRTSGANVLTF
D gene: .; J gene: TRBJ1-2; clone size: .; V gene: TRBV7-3; CDR3 DNA: TGTGCCAGCAGTTACGGACTAGGCTACACCTTC; CDR3 protein: CASSYGLGYTF
D gene: .; J gene: TRBJ2-3; clone size: .; V gene: TRBV2; CDR3 DNA: TGTGCCAGCCCGTCGGGACTGGGCACAGATACGCAGTATTTT; CDR3 protein: CASPSGLGTDTQYF
D gene: TRBD1; J gene: TRBJ1-2; clone size: .; V gene: TRBV19; CDR3 DNA: TGTGCCAGTAGTCCCCTAGGGACAGGGAAAGGCGGCTACACCTTC; CDR3 protein: CASSPLGTGKGGYTF
D gene: .; J gene: TRBJ2-7; clone size: .; V gene: TRBV6-6; CDR3 DNA: TGTGCCAGCAGTTATTCCAGCGCCTACGAGCAGTACTTC; CDR3 protein: CASSYSSAYEQYF
D gene: TRBD1; J gene: TRBJ1-5; clone size: .; V gene: TRBV9; CDR3 DNA: TGTGCCAGCAGCGTAGATGGTGCAGGGGGGCCTCAGCCCCAGCATTTT; CDR3 protein: CASSVDGAGGPQPQHF
D gene: TRBD1; J gene: TRBJ1-2; clone size: once; V gene: TRBV18; CDR3 DNA: TGTGCCAGCTCACCAACCCCGACAGGGTCGGGTGGAGGCTACACCTTC; CDR3 protein: CASSPTPTGSGGGYTF